Listed below are T cell receptor beta chains from one sample, sequenced in a study of T cell repertoires in cytomegalovirus infection. Using its own MiXCR run on the reads, TCRdb lists one record per CDR3 protein. This sample has about 300,000 distinct CDR3 sequences, with around 25% found just once. Sequencing was performed on PBMCs. These receptors came from a human donor in good health (CMV status not recorded). Some clones in this sample may be carry-over from other donors' samples. Each CDR3 is given with its conserved first and last residue. Each record gives: clone size, D gene, J gene, V gene, CDR3 protein, CDR3 DNA. D genes are given only for firm matches. The size of a clone is reported for some rows only, either as once, few or many, or as a class for expanded clones.

few TRBD2 TRBJ2-5 TRBV11-2 CASSFRTSERETQYF TGTGCCAGCAGCTTCCGGACTAGCGAACGAGAGACCCAGTACTTC
- TRBD1 TRBJ2-1 TRBV29-1 CSDRDRVNEQFF TGCAGCGACCGGGACAGGGTCAATGAGCAGTTCTTC
many - TRBJ2-3 TRBV7-2 CASSFAGLTDTQYF TGTGCCAGCAGCTTTGCCGGGCTTACGGATACGCAGTATTTT
many TRBD2 TRBJ2-3 TRBV7-3 CASSFLAGATDTQYF TGTGCCAGCAGCTTCCTAGCGGGGGCCACAGATACGCAGTATTTT
- - TRBJ2-3 TRBV7-9 CASSAPGGTDTQYF TGTGCCAGCAGCGCTCCGGGGGGCACAGATACGCAGTATTTT
few - TRBJ2-7 TRBV28 CACRGGTYEQYF TGTGCCTGTCGAGGCGGGACCTACGAGCAGTACTTC
many TRBD2 TRBJ2-1 TRBV11-2 CASSLTSGEYNEQFF TGTGCCAGCAGCTTGACTAGCGGGGAGTACAATGAGCAGTTCTTC
- TRBD1 TRBJ1-2 TRBV7-9 CASSLWAGGYYGYTF TGTGCCAGCAGCTTATGGGCAGGGGGGTACTATGGCTACACCTTC
- - TRBJ2-6 TRBV2 CASTPGPGANVLTF TGTGCCAGTACCCCAGGGCCTGGGGCCAACGTCCTGACTTTC
many - TRBJ2-6 TRBV7-2 CASSLLAGANVLTF TGTGCCAGCAGCTTACTTGCTGGGGCCAACGTCCTGACTTTC
- - TRBJ1-3 TRBV5-1 CASSLGSASGNTIYF TGCGCCAGCAGCTTGGGGTCAGCCTCTGGAAACACCATATATTTT
many - TRBJ2-5 TRBV7-2 CASSLGGLQETQYF TGTGCCAGCAGCTTAGGCGGCCTCCAAGAGACCCAGTACTTC
few - TRBJ2-1 TRBV7-2 CASSLVVAYNEQFF TGTGCCAGCAGCTTAGTGGTCGCCTACAATGAGCAGTTCTTC
- - TRBJ2-7 TRBV6-6 CASSYSRVGIYEQYF TGTGCCAGCAGTTACTCGAGAGTAGGGATCTACGAGCAGTACTTC
few TRBD2 TRBJ2-3 TRBV14 CASSQEVSGTSGRTDTQYF TGTGCCAGCAGCCAAGAAGTTTCCGGGACTAGCGGGAGGACAGATACGCAGTATTTT
many TRBD2 TRBJ2-5 TRBV7-2 CASSPTGTSPETQYF TGTGCCAGCAGTCCCACCGGGACTAGTCCCGAGACCCAGTACTTC
few - TRBJ2-3 TRBV20-1 CSASVVDTQYF TGCAGTGCTAGTGTTGTGGATACGCAGTATTTT
- TRBD1 TRBJ1-1 TRBV12-3/TRBV12-4 CASSFWDRDSEAFF TGTGCCAGCAGTTTCTGGGACAGGGACTCTGAAGCTTTCTTT
- - TRBJ1-5 TRBV30 CAWSVERQGSNQPQHF TGTGCCTGGAGTGTTGAGAGGCAGGGGAGCAATCAGCCCCAGCATTTT
few - TRBJ1-2 TRBV5-1 CASSTMWGRVTPNYGYTF TGCGCCAGCAGCACAATGTGGGGGAGAGTGACACCTAACTATGGCTACACCTTC
few - TRBJ1-4 TRBV28 CASSPRAGGVEKLFF TGTGCCAGCAGCCCCCGGGCCGGAGGTGTTGAAAAACTGTTTTTT
few TRBD2 TRBJ2-7 TRBV6-2/TRBV6-3 CAPAREKRGAYEQYF TGTGCCCCGGCACGGGAGAAGCGGGGGGCCTACGAGCAGTACTTC
- - TRBJ2-5 TRBV14 CASSQGFSDQETQYF TGTGCCAGCAGCCAAGGCTTTTCGGACCAAGAGACCCAGTACTTC
- TRBD2 TRBJ2-1 TRBV20-1 CSALRTSGSYNEQFF TGCAGTGCTCTTAGGACTAGCGGGTCCTACAATGAGCAGTTCTTC
few TRBD2 TRBJ2-7 TRBV4-3 CASSPSGRGYEQYF TGCGCCAGCAGCCCTAGCGGGAGGGGCTACGAGCAGTACTTC
few - TRBJ1-5 TRBV24-1 CATSAQNRNQPQHF TGTGCCACCAGTGCTCAAAACCGCAATCAGCCCCAGCATTTT
- - TRBJ1-4 TRBV28 CASSANEKLFF TGTGCCAGCAGTGCTAATGAAAAACTGTTTTTT
few - TRBJ1-3 TRBV29-1 CSVVQDSGNTIYF TGCAGCGTTGTACAGGACTCTGGAAACACCATATATTTT
- TRBD1 TRBJ1-5 TRBV12-5 CASGLPDRVVQPQHF TGTGCTAGTGGCCTCCCGGACAGGGTAGTTCAGCCCCAGCATTTT
once - TRBJ1-4 TRBV20-1 CSARRGGAPNEKLCF TGCAGTGCCCGCCGTGGGGGGGCTCCTAATGAAAAACTGTGTTTT
many - TRBJ2-1 TRBV7-8 CASSLGPAEPYNEQFF TGTGCCAGCAGCTTAGGCCCCGCGGAACCCTACAATGAGCAGTTCTTC
few TRBD1 TRBJ2-2 TRBV19 CASSPPGQDTGELFF TGTGCCAGTAGTCCGCCGGGACAGGACACCGGGGAGCTGTTTTTT
- TRBD2 TRBJ2-5 TRBV7-9 CASRTGTSGGKTQYF TGTGCCAGCAGAACCGGGACTAGCGGAGGAAAGACCCAGTACTTC
many - TRBJ1-5 TRBV28 CASSEHRASNQPQHF TGTGCCAGCAGTGAGCATCGGGCGAGCAATCAGCCCCAGCATTTT
- - TRBJ2-7 TRBV19 CASSGVQGVLYEQYF TGTGCCAGTTCCGGGGTACAGGGAGTTCTCTACGAGCAGTACTTC
few - TRBJ1-1 TRBV4-3 CASSQVLGPQAFF TGCGCCAGCAGCCAAGTCCTTGGTCCCCAAGCTTTCTTT
few TRBD1 TRBJ2-3 TRBV28 CASSPRDSPWTDTQYF TGTGCCAGCAGTCCAAGGGACAGCCCATGGACAGATACGCAGTATTTT
few TRBD1 TRBJ1-5 TRBV10-3 CATGTGSNQPQHF TGTGCCACCGGGACAGGGAGCAATCAGCCCCAGCATTTT
many - TRBJ2-1 TRBV7-2 CASSLGVGNYNEQFF TGTGCCAGCAGCTTAGGGGTAGGGAACTACAATGAGCAGTTCTTC
once - TRBJ2-2 TRBV2 CASSAGVPGELFF TGTGCCAGCAGTGCCGGGGTCCCCGGGGAGCTGTTTTTT
- - TRBJ2-5 TRBV23-1 CASSQSIRWFGETQYF TGCGCCAGCAGTCAATCGATTCGGTGGTTTGGAGAGACCCAGTACTTC
many - TRBJ1-5 TRBV19 CASSTDRYNQPQHF TGTGCCAGTAGTACGGACAGATACAATCAGCCCCAGCATTTT
many - TRBJ2-2 TRBV7-2 CASSLDGGRTGELFF TGTGCCAGCAGCTTAGATGGGGGGAGGACCGGGGAGCTGTTTTTT
many TRBD1 TRBJ2-7 TRBV7-2 CASRLSRTGTYEQYF TGTGCCAGCAGACTCTCGAGGACAGGGACCTACGAGCAGTACTTC
many TRBD2 TRBJ2-1 TRBV7-2 CASSPQSGLVSYNEQFF TGTGCCAGCAGCCCACAGTCGGGACTAGTTTCCTACAATGAGCAGTTCTTC
few - TRBJ2-7 TRBV7-2 CASSLSQGSVAPYEQYF TGTGCCAGCAGCTTAAGTCAGGGGTCGGTGGCTCCATACGAGCAGTACTTC
- TRBD1 TRBJ1-1 TRBV29-1 CSAQRQGDTEAFF TGCAGCGCCCAAAGACAGGGAGACACTGAAGCTTTCTTT
few TRBD2 TRBJ2-7 TRBV19 CASSTTGTSGSYEQYF TGTGCCAGTAGTACCACCGGGACTAGCGGCTCCTACGAGCAGTACTTC
few - TRBJ1-2 TRBV12-5 CASGLAGDYGYTF TGTGCTAGTGGTTTGGCAGGGGACTATGGCTACACCTTC
few - TRBJ1-2 TRBV20-1 CSARGYNYGYTF TGCAGTGCTAGGGGATATAACTATGGCTACACCTTC
few - TRBJ2-7 TRBV2 CATQQSEQYF TGTGCCACCCAACAGTCAGAGCAGTACTTC
many - TRBJ2-6 TRBV7-2 CASSLNVPGANVLTF TGTGCCAGCAGCTTAAACGTCCCGGGGGCCAACGTCCTGACTTTC
once - TRBJ1-2 TRBV2 CASSLEGDNYGYTF TGTGCCAGCAGCTTAGAGGGGGATAACTATGGCTACACCTTC
few - TRBJ2-3 TRBV6-1 CASSEVGRYTDTQYF TGTGCCAGCAGTGAAGTTGGCAGATACACAGATACGCAGTATTTT
- TRBD2 TRBJ2-1 TRBV7-9 CASSLELAGANRVF TGTGCCAGCAGCTTAGAGCTAGCGGGAGCCAATAGAGTCTTC
few - TRBJ1-3 TRBV9 CASSVSEGSSGNTIYF TGTGCCAGCAGCGTCTCAGAGGGTTCCTCTGGAAACACCATATATTTT
- - TRBJ2-7 TRBV12-3/TRBV12-4 CASTSRDEQYF TGTGCCAGCACCTCTCGGGACGAGCAGTACTTC
many - TRBJ2-1 TRBV27 CASSTYNEQFF TGTGCCAGCAGTACTTACAATGAGCAGTTCTTC
- - TRBJ1-5 TRBV6-8 CASSVAAGLYQPQHF TGTGCCAGCAGTGTCGCAGCCGGGCTTTATCAGCCCCAGCATTTT
few - TRBJ2-7 TRBV7-3 CASSPNLGIEQYF TGTGCCAGCAGCCCGAACCTAGGGATCGAGCAGTACTTC